The subject of this entry is one T cell receptor (beta chain). This clonotype was observed a handful of times. This receptor's antigen is unknown. The sample holds no much larger clone one base away, and base qualities are not on file. The data belong to a study of naive and memory T cell subsets (TCRdb year 2017). In terms of the full investigation: The figure summarizing these samples reported approximately ten blood donors, 7 tuberculin skin test biopsies and 3 saline control biopsies. PCR2 was typically run as a SYBR Green qPCR and stopped at a set threshold, although low-input samples could use end-point PCR of about 6 cycles instead. As previously described, skin biopsies were taken from tuberculin skin test sites or from saline-injected control sites and processed for RNA extraction.

The library was built by means of UMI-ligation and nested PCR. Four rounds of PCR, run with the SP2 primer together with nested alpha and beta constant region primers, were used to amplify the ligated cDNA. For the blood and skin samples, reverse transcription of TCR RNA was done with SuperScript IV along with alpha and beta constant region primers. Using T4 RNA ligase 1, an oligonucleotide carrying both the Illumina SP2 primer and a UMI was ligated onto the 3' end of the cDNA. To prevent hairpin formation, the 12-nucleotide UMI was made up of two random hexamers with an eight-base spacer between them. From the second PCR onward, TCR alpha and beta chain libraries were processed separately and dual indexed for multiplexing. After pooling, the indexed libraries were analyzed by capillary electrophoresis and sequenced on either an Illumina MiSeq or NextSeq. To boost base diversity and improve cluster recognition, PhiX DNA at about 4.5-8% was spiked into the libraries. The source study handled its data this way. Demultiplexor took UMIs from read 2, joined the UMIs to the TCR sequence from read 1, and separated reads according to sample indices. V and J genes and V-J junctions were identified by Decombinator, which gave every TCR a five-part identifier that included V and J deletions. Collapsinator relied on UMIs to correct both sequencing errors and PCR amplification heterogeneity, producing a UMI-based abundance for each TCR. CDR3Translator converted identifiers to nucleotide sequence, translated to amino acids, and extracted CDR3 regions using terminal motifs. After normalization to the amount of input RNA, the error-corrected alpha and beta TCR counts from blood and from skin were compared. Using fastp trimming at Q25 and MiXCR clonotype assembly, TCRdb reanalyzed the public sequencing data and kept in-frame beta chains. CDR3 protein sequences are deduplicated, and each keeps its most common genes and DNA. The V and J calls reflect TCRdb's pipeline rather than the authors' work. This sample holds about 37,000 distinct CDR3 sequences; around 10% were observed only once. The ten largest account for roughly 3.6% of the sample.

This specimen's treatment or condition label, interpreted: skin biopsy from PPD injection site in Mantoux-positive individual. A robust, sensitive protocol for the amplification, sequencing and analysis of TCRs was described in the study, in which 3' ligation of a UMI-containing oligonucleotide to TCR cDNA was used. Tuberculin skin test biopsies came from sites injected with PPD in individuals with a positive Mantoux test. Total RNA, without cell sorting, was DNase treated with RQ1 DNase before reverse transcription, targeting 1 to 1000 ng input. To check how robust the pipeline was in samples where T cells make up a minority population, libraries were built from skin biopsies and whole blood. Results and caveats for the whole study, not just this receptor: TCR sequences were reportedly obtained from both types of skin biopsy, with many more TCRs found at tuberculin skin test sites. Higher TCR numbers at tuberculin skin test sites were interpreted as T cell infiltration of a delayed type IV hypersensitivity reaction. The potential sensitivity of the RNA-based method to TCR transcript changes with T cell activation and differentiation was acknowledged. The paper did not give details of skin biopsy collection and RNA processing, instead referencing earlier studies for those details.

Inclusive of the bounding cysteine and phenylalanine, the CDR3 is 12 residues long. Kept here is only the CDR3 DNA, which spans 36 bases and is read in frame from base 1. V is clipped by 8 bases and J by 7 bases, and the sequence between their germline boundaries is 12 bases long. The germline V gene encodes CDR1 MNHNS and CDR2 SASEGT. The chain couples TRBV6-1 to TRBJ1-5; perhaps TRBD1 is the D gene, with 6 bases matching. The TCR was taken from an adult in good health. The sequencing used skin, collected from a tuberculin skin test site. The DNA sequence follows: TGTGCCAGCCCTGGACAGAGACAGCCCCAGCATTTT. This encodes CASPGQRQPQHF.